This TCR beta chain was recorded in a study of cytomegalovirus exposure and HLA in healthy donors. Study-level information: A data release that came early held 80 million to 95 million unique TCRs from HLA-typed donors. Caucasian-associated ancestry cluster membership applied to approximately 80% of nearly 400 genotyped donors.

V lost 1 base, J lost 10 bases, and 11 bases lay in between. Germline CDR1 is LGHNA and CDR2 is YNFKEQ. The CDR3 consists of 13 residues. A multiplex PCR was run with 60 Vbeta primers and 13 Jbeta primers. The protocol was immunoSEQ multiplex PCR, while the TCRdb copy is restricted to in-frame clones and leaves out a portion. The sample records over 150,000 clones, about 74% being singletons. A word on this clone: As yet, its antigen is unknown.

Whole-study results and caveats: It was assumed in the presence/absence analyses that sequencing depth was roughly uniform across donors.

The sequencing input was PBMCs. The chain employs TRBV4-2 and TRBJ2-1, with a possible D match to TRBD1 (6 bases). The receptor comes from a middle-aged woman in good health and CMV-seronegative. The CDR3 sequence is CASSQVGGSEQFF. The CDR3, as DNA: TGTGCCAGCAGCCAAGTAGGGGGTTCGGAGCAGTTCTTC.